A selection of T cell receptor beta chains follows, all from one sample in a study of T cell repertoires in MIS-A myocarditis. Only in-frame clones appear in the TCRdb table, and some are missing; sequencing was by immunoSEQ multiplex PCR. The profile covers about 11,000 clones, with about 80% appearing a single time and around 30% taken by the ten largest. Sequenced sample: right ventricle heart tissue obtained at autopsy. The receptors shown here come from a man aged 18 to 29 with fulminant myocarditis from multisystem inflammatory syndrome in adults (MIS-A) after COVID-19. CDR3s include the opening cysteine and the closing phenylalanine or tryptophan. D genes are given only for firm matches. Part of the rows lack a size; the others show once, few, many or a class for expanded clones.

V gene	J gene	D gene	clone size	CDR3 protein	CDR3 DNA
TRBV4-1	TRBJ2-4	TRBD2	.	CASSQASGGAKNIQYF	TGCGCCAGCAGCCAAGCCAGCGGGGGAGCCAAAAACATTCAGTACTTC
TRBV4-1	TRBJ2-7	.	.	CASSQGIWAKQISYEQYF	TGCGCCAGCAGCCAAGGTATCTGGGCGAAACAAATCTCCTACGAGCAGTACTTC
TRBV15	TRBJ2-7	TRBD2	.	CATSHQREGIHEQYF	TGTGCCACCTCACACCAGCGGGAGGGCATCCACGAGCAGTACTTC
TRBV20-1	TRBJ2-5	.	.	CSASPIQETQYF	TGCAGTGCTAGTCCGATCCAAGAGACCCAGTACTTC
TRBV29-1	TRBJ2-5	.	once	CSVEGPETQYF	TGCAGCGTTGAAGGGCCAGAGACCCAGTACTTC
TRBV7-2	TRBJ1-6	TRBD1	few	CASSSRQGAPLHF	TGTGCCAGCAGCTCAAGACAGGGAGCACCCCTCCACTTT
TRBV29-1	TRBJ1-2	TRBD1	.	CSVETGFGYTF	TGCAGCGTTGAGACAGGGTTTGGCTACACCTTC
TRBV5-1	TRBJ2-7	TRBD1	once	CASSSRTGGSEQYF	TGCGCCAGCAGCAGCAGGACAGGGGGATCCGAGCAGTACTTC
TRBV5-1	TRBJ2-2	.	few	CASSLALSTDRLANTGELFF	TGCGCCAGCAGCTTGGCGCTCTCCACAGACCGGCTCGCGAACACCGGGGAGCTGTTTTTT
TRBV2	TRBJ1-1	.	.	CASKGLLNTEAFF	TGTGCCAGCAAGGGACTTTTGAACACTGAAGCTTTCTTT
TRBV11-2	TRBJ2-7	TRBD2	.	CASTLGGGGAYEQYF	TGTGCCAGCACCCTGGGAGGCGGGGGGGCCTACGAGCAGTACTTC
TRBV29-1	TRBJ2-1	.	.	CSVKTVSYNEQFF	TGCAGCGTTAAGACAGTATCCTACAATGAGCAGTTCTTC
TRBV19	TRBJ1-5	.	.	CASNFGAGSNQPQHF	TGTGCCAGTAACTTCGGGGCAGGGAGCAATCAGCCCCAGCATTTT
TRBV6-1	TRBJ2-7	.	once	CASSERGFPSRYEQYF	TGTGCCAGCAGTGAACGCGGGTTTCCATCCCGGTACGAGCAGTACTTC
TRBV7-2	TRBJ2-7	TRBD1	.	CASSPPRGTRF	TGTGCCAGCAGCCCTCCCAGGGGGACCCGCTTC
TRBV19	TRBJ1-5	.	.	CASSPPGHPNQPQHF	TGTGCCAGTAGTCCGCCGGGACATCCCAATCAGCCCCAGCATTTT
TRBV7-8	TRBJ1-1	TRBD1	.	CASSLAQRDRAAFF	TGTGCCAGCAGCTTAGCGCAGAGAGACAGGGCGGCTTTCTTT
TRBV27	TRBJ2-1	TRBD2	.	CASSFGTSGYNEQFF	TGTGCCAGCAGTTTCGGGACTAGCGGCTACAATGAGCAGTTCTTC
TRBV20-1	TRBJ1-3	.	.	CSASHGDTIYF	TGCAGTGCTAGCCACGGGGACACCATATATTTT
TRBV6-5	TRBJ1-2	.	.	CASSLASGGGYTF	TGTGCCAGCAGTTTGGCTAGTGGAGGGGGCTACACCTTC
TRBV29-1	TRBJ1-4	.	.	CSVGRPFQEKLFF	TGCAGCGTTGGTCGACCGTTCCAGGAAAAACTGTTTTTT
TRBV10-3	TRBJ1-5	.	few	CAISDPGTGPRESPQHF	TGTGCCATCAGTGATCCTGGAACAGGCCCTAGAGAATCGCCCCAGCATTTT
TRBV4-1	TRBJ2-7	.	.	CASSPSTREQYF	TGCGCCAGCAGCCCTTCGACCCGCGAGCAGTACTTC
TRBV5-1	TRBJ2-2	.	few	CASSPVPGELFF	TGCGCCAGCAGTCCCGTGCCCGGGGAGCTGTTTTTT
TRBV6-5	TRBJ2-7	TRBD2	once	CASTGGGASYEQYF	TGTGCCAGCACGGGCGGGGGGGCCTCCTACGAGCAGTACTTC
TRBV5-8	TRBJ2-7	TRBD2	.	CASSLVGSGRVHEQYF	TGTGCCAGCAGCTTGGTAGGTAGCGGGAGAGTCCACGAGCAGTACTTC
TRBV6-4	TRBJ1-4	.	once	CASSDSRQPLNEKLFF	TGTGCCAGCAGTGACTCCCGACAGCCCCTAAATGAAAAACTGTTTTTT
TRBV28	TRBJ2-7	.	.	CASSSQWSTDYEQYF	TGTGCCAGCAGTTCACAATGGAGTACCGACTACGAGCAGTACTTC
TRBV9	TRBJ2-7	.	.	CASSEGGREQYF	TGTGCCAGCAGCGAAGGAGGTAGGGAGCAGTACTTC
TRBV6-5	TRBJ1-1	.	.	CASSYSTRNTEAFF	TGTGCCAGCAGTTACTCGACCAGGAACACTGAAGCTTTCTTT
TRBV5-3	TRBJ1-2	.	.	CARSFTLTEPPYGYTF	TGTGCCAGAAGCTTTACGTTGACAGAGCCGCCTTATGGCTACACCTTC
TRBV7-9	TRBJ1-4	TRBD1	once	CASSAGQGNEKLFF	TGTGCCAGCAGCGCCGGACAGGGGAATGAAAAACTGTTTTTT
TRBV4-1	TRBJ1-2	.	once	CASSQDPGQPYGYTF	TGCGCCAGCAGCCAAGACCCGGGACAACCCTATGGCTACACCTTC
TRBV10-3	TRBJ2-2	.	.	CAISEGGFRSDTGELFF	TGTGCCATCAGTGAGGGGGGGTTTCGTAGCGACACCGGGGAGCTGTTTTTT
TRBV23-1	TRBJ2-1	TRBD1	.	CASSHGDRELNEQFF	TGCGCCAGCAGCCACGGGGACAGGGAGCTGAATGAGCAGTTCTTC
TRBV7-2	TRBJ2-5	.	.	CASSTMDALDQETQYF	TGTGCCAGCAGCACCATGGACGCCTTGGACCAAGAGACCCAGTACTTC
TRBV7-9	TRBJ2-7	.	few	CASSIRDWSEQYF	TGTGCCAGCAGCATAAGGGACTGGTCGGAGCAGTACTTC
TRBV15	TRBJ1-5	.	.	CATSRDGGSNQPQHF	TGTGCCACCAGCAGAGATGGGGGGAGCAATCAGCCCCAGCATTTT
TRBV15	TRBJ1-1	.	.	CATSKGQMNTEAFF	TGTGCCACTAGCAAAGGACAGATGAACACTGAAGCTTTCTTT
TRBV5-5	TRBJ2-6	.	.	CASEPDSGANVLTF	TGTGCCAGCGAACCAGACTCTGGGGCCAACGTCCTGACTTTC
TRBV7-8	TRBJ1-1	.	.	CASNNPQGMNTEAFF	TGTGCCAGCAACAACCCTCAGGGTATGAACACTGAAGCTTTCTTT
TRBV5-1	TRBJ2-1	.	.	CASSLYQGDNEQFF	TGCGCCAGCAGCTTATACCAGGGCGACAATGAGCAGTTCTTC
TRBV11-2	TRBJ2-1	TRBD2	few	CASSPPLTSGPSYNEQFF	TGTGCCAGCAGCCCTCCTCTGACTAGCGGGCCCTCCTACAATGAGCAGTTCTTC
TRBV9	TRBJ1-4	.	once	CASSVGGRQTNEKLFF	TGTGCCAGCAGCGTAGGCGGGAGACAGACTAATGAAAAACTGTTTTTT
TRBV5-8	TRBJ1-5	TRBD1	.	CASSLRQGGDQPQHF	TGTGCCAGCAGCTTGCGACAGGGGGGGGATCAGCCCCAGCATTTT
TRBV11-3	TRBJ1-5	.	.	CASIMTGPGNQPQHF	TGTGCCAGCATTATGACAGGTCCGGGCAATCAGCCCCAGCATTTT
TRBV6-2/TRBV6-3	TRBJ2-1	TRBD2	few	CASRPPGLAGYNEQFF	TGTGCCAGCAGGCCTCCGGGACTAGCGGGATACAATGAGCAGTTCTTC
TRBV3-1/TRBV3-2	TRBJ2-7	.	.	CASSEGTEQYF	TGTGCCAGCAGCGAAGGGACGGAGCAGTACTTC
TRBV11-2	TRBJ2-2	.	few	CASSLEGLNTGELFF	TGTGCCAGCAGCTTGGAGGGCCTGAACACCGGGGAGCTGTTTTTT
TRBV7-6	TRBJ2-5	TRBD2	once	CASSLVVAGVTRRETQYF	TGTGCCAGCAGCTTAGTCGTAGCGGGGGTCACCAGGAGAGAGACCCAGTACTTC
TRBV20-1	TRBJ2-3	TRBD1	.	CSADRGYTQYF	TGCAGTGCTGACAGGGGCTATACGCAGTATTTT
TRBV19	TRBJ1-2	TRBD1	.	CASSISVSSVQGGFDGYTF	TGTGCCAGTAGTATTAGTGTGTCTTCGGTCCAAGGGGGCTTCGATGGCTACACCTTC
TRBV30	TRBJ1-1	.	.	CAWASNTEAFF	TGTGCCTGGGCATCGAACACTGAAGCTTTCTTT
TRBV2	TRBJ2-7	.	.	CASSAPLHRDSYEQYF	TGTGCCAGCAGTGCGCCCCTACATCGTGACTCCTACGAGCAGTACTTC